This T cell receptor beta chain was recorded in a study of blood T cells in healthy people across ages. Study-wide results and caveats: Naive CD4+ cells and diversity were both higher in long-lived donors than in aged donors.

It was with a sample-barcoded 5' primer and a J-beta primer mix that a second PCR of roughly 7 to 11 cycles was run. One entry per CDR3 protein results from TCRdb running MiXCR on the 5' RACE reads. This sample has hundreds of thousands of distinct CDR3 sequences, with 58% found just once. This clonotype was picked up a small number of times. The target antigen is unknown. Germline V gives CDR1 SGHTA, CDR2 FQGNSA. The CDR3 runs to 15 residues. The V gene lost 5 bases and the J gene lost 5 bases, with 17 bases spanning the gap. Sequencing used blood. This clonotype was sampled from a man aged 30-40 years in good health. The rearrangement links TRBV7-2 to TRBJ2-3; weak D call: TRBD2 (6 bases). CDR3 loop: CASSQTSRWIDTQYF. CDR3 bases: TGTGCCAGCAGCCAGACTAGTCGGTGGATAGATACGCAGTATTTT.